The clone carrying this TCR beta chain was recorded a few times. Additional DNA sequences in this sample encode the identical CDR3. Trimming left V 3 bases short and J 1 base short, with 6 bases between. This CDR3 has 13 amino acids. The V gene's germline CDR1 is KGHSH and CDR2 LQKENI. The data originate from a study of cytomegalovirus exposure and HLA in healthy donors. Amplification used 60 Vbeta primers and 13 Jbeta primers. The table came from immunoSEQ multiplex PCR; TCRdb's copy has only in-frame clones and leaves some out. The sample consists of 150,000 to 200,000 clones, approximately 80% of them appearing once.

V is TRBV18 and J is TRBJ1-1; D is perhaps TRBD1 (6 bases). The TCR originated in a woman aged 40 to 50 in good health and CMV-seronegative. The specimen sequenced was PBMCs. CDR3 nucleotides: TGTGCCAGCTCACCGGGACAGAACACTGAAGCTTTCTTT. Translating it yields CASSPGQNTEAFF.